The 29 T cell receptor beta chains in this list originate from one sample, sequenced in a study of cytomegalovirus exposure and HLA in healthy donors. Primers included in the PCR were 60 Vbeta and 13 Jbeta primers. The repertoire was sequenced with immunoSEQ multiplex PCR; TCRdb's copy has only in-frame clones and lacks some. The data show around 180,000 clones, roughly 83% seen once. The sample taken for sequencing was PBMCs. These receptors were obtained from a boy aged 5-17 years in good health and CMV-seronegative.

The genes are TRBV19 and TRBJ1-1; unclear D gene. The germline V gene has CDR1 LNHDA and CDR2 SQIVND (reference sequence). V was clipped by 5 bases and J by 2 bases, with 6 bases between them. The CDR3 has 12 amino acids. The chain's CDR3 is CASSFLNTEAFF. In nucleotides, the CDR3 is TGTGCCAGTAGTTTCTTAAACACTGAAGCTTTCTTT.

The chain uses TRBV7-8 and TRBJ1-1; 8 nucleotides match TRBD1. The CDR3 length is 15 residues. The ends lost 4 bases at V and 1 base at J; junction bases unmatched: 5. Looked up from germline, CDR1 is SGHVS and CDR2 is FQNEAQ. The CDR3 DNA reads TGTGCCAGCAGCTCCGGACAGGGACCGAACACTGAAGCTTTCTTT. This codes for CASSSGQGPNTEAFF.

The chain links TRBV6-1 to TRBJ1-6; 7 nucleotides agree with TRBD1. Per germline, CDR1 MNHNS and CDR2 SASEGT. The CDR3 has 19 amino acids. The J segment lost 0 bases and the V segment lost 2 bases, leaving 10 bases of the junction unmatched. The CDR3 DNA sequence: TGTGCCAGCAGTGAAAGGGACAGTTCATACAGCTCCTATAATTCACCCCTCCACTTT. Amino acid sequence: CASSERDSSYSSYNSPLHF.

This CDR3 reads CAISEPDAGKGDTQYF. The CDR3 DNA reads as TGTGCCATCAGTGAGCCCGACGCGGGGAAGGGAGATACGCAGTATTTT. The chain is built from TRBV10-3 and TRBJ2-3; perhaps TRBD2 as D (6 bases). V dropped 2 bases and J dropped 5 bases, with 17 bases sitting between them. Germline V lookup: CDR1 ENHRY, CDR2 SYGVKD. The CDR3 runs 16 residues.

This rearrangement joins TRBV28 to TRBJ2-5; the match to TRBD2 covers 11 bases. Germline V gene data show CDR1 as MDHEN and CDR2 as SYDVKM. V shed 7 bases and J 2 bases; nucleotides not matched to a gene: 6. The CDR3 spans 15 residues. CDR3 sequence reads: CASIPSGGNQETQYF. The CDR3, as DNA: TGTGCCAGCATTCCTAGCGGGGGGAATCAAGAGACCCAGTACTTC.

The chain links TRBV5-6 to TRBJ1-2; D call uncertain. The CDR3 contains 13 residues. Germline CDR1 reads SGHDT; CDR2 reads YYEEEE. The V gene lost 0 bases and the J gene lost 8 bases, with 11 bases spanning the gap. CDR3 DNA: TGTGCCAGCAGCTTGGGGCGCTCGGGGGGCTACACCTTC. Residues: CASSLGRSGGYTF. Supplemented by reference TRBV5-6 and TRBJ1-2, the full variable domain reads DAGVTQSPTHLIKTRGQQVTLRCSPKSGHDTVSWYQQALGQGPQFIFQYYEEEERQRGNFPDRFSGHQFPNYSSELNVNALLLGDSALYLCASSLGRSGGYTFGSGTRLTVV.

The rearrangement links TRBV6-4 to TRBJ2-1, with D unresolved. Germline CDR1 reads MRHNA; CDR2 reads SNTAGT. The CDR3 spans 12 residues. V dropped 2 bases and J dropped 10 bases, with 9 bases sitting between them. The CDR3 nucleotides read TGTGCCAGCAGTGACGGGCCATCAGAGCAGTTCTTC. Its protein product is CASSDGPSEQFF.

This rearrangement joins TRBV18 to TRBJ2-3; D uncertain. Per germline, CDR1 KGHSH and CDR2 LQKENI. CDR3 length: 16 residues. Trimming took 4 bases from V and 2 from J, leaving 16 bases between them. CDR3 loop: CASSLETLGSTDTQYF. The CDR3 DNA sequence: TGTGCCAGCTCACTAGAGACATTGGGTTCCACAGATACGCAGTATTTT.

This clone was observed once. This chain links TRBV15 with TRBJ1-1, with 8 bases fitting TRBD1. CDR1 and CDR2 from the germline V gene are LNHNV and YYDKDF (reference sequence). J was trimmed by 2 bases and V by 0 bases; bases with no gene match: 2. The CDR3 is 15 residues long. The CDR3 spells CATSRDTGGNTEAFF. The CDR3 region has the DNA TGTGCCACCAGCAGAGATACAGGGGGAAACACTGAAGCTTTCTTT.

The CDR3, as DNA: TGTGCCAGCAGCTTACTCCGCAGGGGGGGCAATCAGCCCCAGCATTTT. It specifies CASSLLRRGGNQPQHF. The V and J genes are TRBV7-8 and TRBJ1-5; TRBD1 agrees at 7 bases. The CDR3 is made up of 16 amino acids. Germline CDR1 and CDR2: SGHVS and FQNEAQ. V gave up 2 bases and J gave up 2 bases; unmatched junction bases: 6.

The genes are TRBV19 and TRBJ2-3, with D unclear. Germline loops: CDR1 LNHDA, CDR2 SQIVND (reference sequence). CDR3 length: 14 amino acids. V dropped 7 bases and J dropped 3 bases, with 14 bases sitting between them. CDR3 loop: CASTPTWATDTQYF. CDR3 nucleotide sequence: TGTGCCAGTACCCCCACGTGGGCAACAGATACGCAGTATTTT.

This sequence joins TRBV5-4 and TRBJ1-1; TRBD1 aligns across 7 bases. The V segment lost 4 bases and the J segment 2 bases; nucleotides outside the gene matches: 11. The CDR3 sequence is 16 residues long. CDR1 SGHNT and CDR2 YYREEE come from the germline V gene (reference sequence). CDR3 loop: CASSPPGTASNTEAFF. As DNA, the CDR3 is TGTGCCAGCAGCCCCCCCGGGACAGCTAGCAACACTGAAGCTTTCTTT.

CDR3: CASTDSSYEQYF. In nucleotides, the CDR3 is TGTGCCAGCACGGACAGCTCCTACGAGCAGTACTTC. This sequence joins TRBV27 and TRBJ2-7; the D gene is possibly TRBD1 (6 bases). CDR3 length: 12 residues. The germline gives CDR1 MNHEY, CDR2 SMNVEV (reference sequence). Trimming took off 7 bases at V and 0 bases at J, with 7 bases between the two ends.

The CDR3 protein is CAWSVLGTGSYEQYF. CDR3 sequence (DNA): TGTGCCTGGAGTGTACTGGGGACAGGGTCCTACGAGCAGTACTTC. This rearrangement joins TRBV30 to TRBJ2-5; 9 bases match TRBD1. The J call may be wrong; the DNA end is better matched by TRBJ2-7. Germline lookup yields CDR1 GTSNPN and CDR2 SVGIG (reference sequence). The CDR3 has 15 amino acids.

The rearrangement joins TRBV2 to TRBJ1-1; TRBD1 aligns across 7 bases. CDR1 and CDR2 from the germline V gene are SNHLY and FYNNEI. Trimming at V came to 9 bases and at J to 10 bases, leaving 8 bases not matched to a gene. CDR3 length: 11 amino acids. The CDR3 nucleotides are TGTGCCAGAGGGCCCGGGACAGTAGCTTTCTTT. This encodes CARGPGTVAFF.

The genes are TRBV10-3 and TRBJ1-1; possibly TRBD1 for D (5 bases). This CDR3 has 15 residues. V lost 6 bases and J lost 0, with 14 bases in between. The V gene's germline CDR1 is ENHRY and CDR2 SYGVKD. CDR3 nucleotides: TGTGCCATCAGAGGGAACGACAGTATGAACACTGAAGCTTTCTTT. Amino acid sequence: CAIRGNDSMNTEAFF.

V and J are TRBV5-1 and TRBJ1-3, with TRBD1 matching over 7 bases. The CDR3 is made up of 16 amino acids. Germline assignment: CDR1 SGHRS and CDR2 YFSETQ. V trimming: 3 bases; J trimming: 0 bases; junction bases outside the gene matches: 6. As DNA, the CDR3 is TGCGCCAGCAGCTGGACACAGGGGAGCTCTGGAAACACCATATATTTT. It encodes CASSWTQGSSGNTIYF.

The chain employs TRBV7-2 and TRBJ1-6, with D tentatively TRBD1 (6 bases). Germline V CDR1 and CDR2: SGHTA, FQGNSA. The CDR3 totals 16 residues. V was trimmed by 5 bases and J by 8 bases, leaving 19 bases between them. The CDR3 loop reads CASSRAAGGSYSPLHF. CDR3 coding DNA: TGTGCCAGCAGCCGAGCCGCGGGGGGCTCCTATTCACCCCTCCACTTT. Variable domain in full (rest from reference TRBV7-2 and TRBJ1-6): GAGVSQSPSNKVTEKGKDVELRCDPISGHTALYWYRQSLGQGLEFLIYFQGNSAPDKSGLPSDRFSAERTGGSVSTLTIQRTQQEDSAVYLCASSRAAGGSYSPLHFGNGTRLTVT.

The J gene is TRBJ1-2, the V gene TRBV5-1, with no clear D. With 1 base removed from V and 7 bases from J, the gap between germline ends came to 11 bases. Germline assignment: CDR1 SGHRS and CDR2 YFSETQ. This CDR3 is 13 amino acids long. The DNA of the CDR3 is TGCGCCAGCAGCTTGAATGGAGAATGTGGCTACACCTTC. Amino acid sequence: CASSLNGECGYTF.

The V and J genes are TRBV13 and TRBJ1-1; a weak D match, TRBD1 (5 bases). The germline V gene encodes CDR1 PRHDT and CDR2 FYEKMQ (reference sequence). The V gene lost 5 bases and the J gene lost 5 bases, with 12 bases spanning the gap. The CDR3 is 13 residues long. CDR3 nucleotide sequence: TGTGCCAGCAGCCCGGACACCCGAACTGAAGCTTTCTTT. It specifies CASSPDTRTEAFF.

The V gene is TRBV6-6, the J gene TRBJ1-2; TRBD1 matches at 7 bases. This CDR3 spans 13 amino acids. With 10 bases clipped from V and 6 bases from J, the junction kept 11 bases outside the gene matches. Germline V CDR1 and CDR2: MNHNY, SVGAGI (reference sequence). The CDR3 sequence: CATRQGHPDGYTF. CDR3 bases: TGTGCCACCAGACAGGGCCATCCGGATGGCTACACCTTC.

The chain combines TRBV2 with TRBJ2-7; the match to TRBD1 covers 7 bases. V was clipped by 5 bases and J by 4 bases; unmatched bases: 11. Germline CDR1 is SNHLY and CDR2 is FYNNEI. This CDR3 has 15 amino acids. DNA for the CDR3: TGTGCCAGCAGTCCCCAAGGGGGCGCAGGGTACGAGCAGTACTTC. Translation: CASSPQGGAGYEQYF.

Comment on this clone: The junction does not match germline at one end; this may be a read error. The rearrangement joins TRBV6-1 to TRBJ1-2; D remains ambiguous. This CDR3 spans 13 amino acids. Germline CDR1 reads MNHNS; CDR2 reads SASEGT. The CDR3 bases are TGTGCCAGCAGTGAAGATACCTACTATGGCTACATCTTC. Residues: CASSEDTYYGYIF.

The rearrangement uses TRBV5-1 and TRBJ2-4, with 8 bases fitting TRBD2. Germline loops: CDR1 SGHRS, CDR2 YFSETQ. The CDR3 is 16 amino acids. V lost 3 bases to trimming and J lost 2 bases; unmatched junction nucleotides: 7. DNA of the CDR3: TGCGCCAGCAGCTCGGGTAGCGGGACTACCAAAAACATTCAGTACTTC. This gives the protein CASSSGSGTTKNIQYF.

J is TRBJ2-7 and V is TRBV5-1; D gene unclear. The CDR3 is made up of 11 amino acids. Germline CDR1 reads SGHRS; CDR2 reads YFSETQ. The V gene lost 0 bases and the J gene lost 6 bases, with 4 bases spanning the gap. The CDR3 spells CASSLGGEQYF. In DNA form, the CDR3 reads TGCGCCAGCAGCTTGGGAGGCGAGCAGTACTTC.

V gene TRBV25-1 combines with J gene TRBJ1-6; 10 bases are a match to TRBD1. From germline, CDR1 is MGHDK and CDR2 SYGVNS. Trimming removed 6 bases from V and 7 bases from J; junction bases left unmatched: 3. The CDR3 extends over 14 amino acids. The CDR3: CASRGTGVNSPLHF. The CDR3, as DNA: TGTGCCAGCAGGGGGACAGGGGTGAATTCACCCCTCCACTTT.

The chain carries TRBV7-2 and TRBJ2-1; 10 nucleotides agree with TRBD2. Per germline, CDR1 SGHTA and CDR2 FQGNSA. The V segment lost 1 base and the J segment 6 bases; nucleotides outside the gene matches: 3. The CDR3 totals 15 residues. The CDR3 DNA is TGTGCCAGCAGCTTAGAACTAGCGGGAAGCAATGAGCAGTTCTTC. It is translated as CASSLELAGSNEQFF.

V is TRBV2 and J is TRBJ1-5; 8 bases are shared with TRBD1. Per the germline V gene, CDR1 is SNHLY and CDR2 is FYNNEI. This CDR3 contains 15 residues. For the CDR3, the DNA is TGTGCAACGAAGGACAGGGCTTATAGCAATCAGCCCCAGCATTTT. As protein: CATKDRAYSNQPQHF.

For the CDR3, the DNA is TGTGCCAGCATCGGACAGCCGAACACCGGGGAGCTGTTTTTT. Translating gives CASIGQPNTGELFF. The chain has TRBV7-9 and TRBJ2-2; D is perhaps TRBD1 (6 bases). The germline V gene has CDR1 SEHNR and CDR2 FQNEAQ (reference sequence). This CDR3 spans 14 amino acids. The germline V and J ends were trimmed by 7 bases and 0 bases, with 9 bases remaining between them.